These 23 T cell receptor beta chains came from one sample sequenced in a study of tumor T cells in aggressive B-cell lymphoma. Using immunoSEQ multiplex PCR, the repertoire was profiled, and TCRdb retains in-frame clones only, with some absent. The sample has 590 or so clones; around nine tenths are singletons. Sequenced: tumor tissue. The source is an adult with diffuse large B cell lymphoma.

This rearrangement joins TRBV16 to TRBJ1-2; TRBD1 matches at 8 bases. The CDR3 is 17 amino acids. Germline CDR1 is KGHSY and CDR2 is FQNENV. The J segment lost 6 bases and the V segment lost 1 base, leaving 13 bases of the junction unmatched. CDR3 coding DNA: TGTGCCAGCAGCCAATTCATACGAGGGGGACAGGTCGATGGCTACACCTTC. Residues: CASSQFIRGGQVDGYTF.

The CDR3 is CASSLPLGGASTDTQYF. The CDR3 DNA sequence: TGTGCCAGCAGCCTCCCCCTTGGCGGGGCAAGCACAGATACGCAGTATTTT. The rearrangement joins TRBV4-2 to TRBJ2-3, with a weak D call TRBD2 (6 bases). Per germline, CDR1 LGHNA and CDR2 YNFKEQ. V gave up 4 bases and J gave up 0 bases, with 17 bases separating them. The CDR3 contains 17 residues.

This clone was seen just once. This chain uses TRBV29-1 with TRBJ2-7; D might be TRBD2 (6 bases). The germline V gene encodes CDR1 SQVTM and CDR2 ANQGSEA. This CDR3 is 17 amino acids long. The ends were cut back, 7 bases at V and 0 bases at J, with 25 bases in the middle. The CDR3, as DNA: TGCAGCGCCGGGGGATGGGAGGCTGTTGGGAGCTCCTACGAGCAGTACTTC. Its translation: CSAGGWEAVGSSYEQYF.

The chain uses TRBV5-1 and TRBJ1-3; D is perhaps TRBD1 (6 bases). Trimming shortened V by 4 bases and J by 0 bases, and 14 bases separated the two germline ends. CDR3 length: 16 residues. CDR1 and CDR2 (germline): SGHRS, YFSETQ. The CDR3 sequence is CASSPDSQSSGNTIYF. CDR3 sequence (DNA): TGCGCCAGCAGCCCGGACAGCCAGAGCTCTGGAAACACCATATATTTT.

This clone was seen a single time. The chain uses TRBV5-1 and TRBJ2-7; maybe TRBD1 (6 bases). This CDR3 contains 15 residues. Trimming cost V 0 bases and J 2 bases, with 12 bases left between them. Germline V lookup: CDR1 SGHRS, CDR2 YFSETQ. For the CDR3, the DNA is TGCGCCAGCAGCTTGGGGGACATAACTCCCTACGAGCAGTACTTC. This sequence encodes CASSLGDITPYEQYF.

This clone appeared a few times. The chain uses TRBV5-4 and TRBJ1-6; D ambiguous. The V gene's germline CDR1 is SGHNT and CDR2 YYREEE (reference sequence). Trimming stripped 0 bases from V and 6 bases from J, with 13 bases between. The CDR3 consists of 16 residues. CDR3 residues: CASSLDYRKRNSPLHF. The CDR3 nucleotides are TGTGCCAGCAGCTTGGATTATCGAAAGCGTAATTCACCCCTCCACTTT.

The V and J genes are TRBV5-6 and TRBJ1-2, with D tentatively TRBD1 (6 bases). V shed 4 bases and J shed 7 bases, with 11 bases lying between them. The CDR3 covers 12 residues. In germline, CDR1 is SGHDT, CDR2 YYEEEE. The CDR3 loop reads CASSVDRIGYTF. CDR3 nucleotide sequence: TGTGCCAGCAGCGTGGACAGAATTGGCTACACCTTC.

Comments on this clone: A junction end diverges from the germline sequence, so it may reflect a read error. CDR3 protein: CASSDRPGDSPLHF. In DNA form, the CDR3 reads TGTGCCAGCTCAGACCGCCCCGGGGATTCACCCCTCCATTTT. The chain carries TRBV18 and TRBJ1-6; D unresolved. The CDR3 contains 14 residues. Germline CDR1 and CDR2: KGHSH and LQKENI. Full variable domain (rest looked up from reference TRBV18 and TRBJ1-6): NAGVMQNPRHLVRRRGQEARLRCSPMKGHSHVYWYRQLPEEGLKFMVYLQKENIIDESGMPKERFSAEFPKEGPSILRIQQVVRGDSAAYFCASSDRPGDSPLHFGNGTRLTVT.

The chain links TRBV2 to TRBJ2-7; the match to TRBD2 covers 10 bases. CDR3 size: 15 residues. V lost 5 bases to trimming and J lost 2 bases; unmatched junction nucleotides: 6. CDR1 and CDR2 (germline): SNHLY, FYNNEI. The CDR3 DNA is TGTGCCAGCAGTCCGGGACTAGCGAATACCTACGAGCAGTACGTC. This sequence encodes CASSPGLANTYEQYV.

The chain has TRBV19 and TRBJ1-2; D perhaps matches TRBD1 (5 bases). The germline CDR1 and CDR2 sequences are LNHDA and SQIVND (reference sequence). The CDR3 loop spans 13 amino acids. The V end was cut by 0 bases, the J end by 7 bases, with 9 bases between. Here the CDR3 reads CASSIEGLGGYTF. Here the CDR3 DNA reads TGTGCCAGTAGTATAGAGGGGCTCGGTGGCTACACCTTC.

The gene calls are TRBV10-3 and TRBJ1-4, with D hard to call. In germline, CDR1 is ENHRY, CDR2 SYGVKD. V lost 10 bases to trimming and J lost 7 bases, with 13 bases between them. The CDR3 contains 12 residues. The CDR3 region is CATLGGGEKLFF. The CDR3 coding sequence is TGTGCCACCCTGGGTGGAGGTGAAAAACTGTTTTTT.

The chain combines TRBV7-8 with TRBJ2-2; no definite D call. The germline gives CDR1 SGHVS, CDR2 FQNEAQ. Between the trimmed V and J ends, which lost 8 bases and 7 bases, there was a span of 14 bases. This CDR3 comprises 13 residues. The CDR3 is CASLTPPVGELFF. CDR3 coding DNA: TGTGCCAGCCTAACTCCCCCGGTCGGGGAGCTGTTTTTT.

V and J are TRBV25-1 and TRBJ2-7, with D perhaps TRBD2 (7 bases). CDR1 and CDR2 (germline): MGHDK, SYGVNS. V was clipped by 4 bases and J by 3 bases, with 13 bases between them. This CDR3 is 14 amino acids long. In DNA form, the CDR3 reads TGTGCCAGCAGTGCGGGGGGCCTAGTCTACGAGCAGTACTTC. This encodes CASSAGGLVYEQYF.

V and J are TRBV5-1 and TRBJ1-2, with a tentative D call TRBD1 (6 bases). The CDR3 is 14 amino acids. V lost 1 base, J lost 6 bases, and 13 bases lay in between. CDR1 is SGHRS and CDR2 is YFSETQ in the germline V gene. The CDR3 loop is CASSLNRVVHGYTF. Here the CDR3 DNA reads TGCGCCAGCAGCTTGAACAGGGTTGTACATGGCTACACCTTC.

Here the CDR3 reads CAISGSRQGIYGYTF. The CDR3 DNA is TGTGCCATCAGTGGATCCCGACAGGGCATCTATGGCTACACCTTC. The chain employs TRBV10-3 and TRBJ1-2; 7 bases are a match to TRBD1. The CDR3 is 15 residues long. V shed 4 bases, J shed 4 bases, and the junction held 9 bases outside the gene matches. Germline loops: CDR1 ENHRY, CDR2 SYGVKD.

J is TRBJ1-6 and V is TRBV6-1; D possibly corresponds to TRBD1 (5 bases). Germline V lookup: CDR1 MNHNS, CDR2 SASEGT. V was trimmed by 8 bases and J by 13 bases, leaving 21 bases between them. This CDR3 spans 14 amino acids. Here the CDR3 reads CASVPGGLFNPLHF. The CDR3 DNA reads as TGTGCCAGCGTCCCGGGGGGACTGTTCAACCCCCTCCACTTT.

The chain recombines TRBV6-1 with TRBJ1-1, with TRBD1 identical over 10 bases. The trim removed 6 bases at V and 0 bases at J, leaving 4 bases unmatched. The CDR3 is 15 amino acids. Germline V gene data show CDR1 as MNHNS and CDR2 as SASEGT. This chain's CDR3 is CASSAGTGVNTEAFF. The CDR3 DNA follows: TGTGCCAGCAGCGCCGGGACAGGGGTGAACACTGAAGCTTTCTTT.

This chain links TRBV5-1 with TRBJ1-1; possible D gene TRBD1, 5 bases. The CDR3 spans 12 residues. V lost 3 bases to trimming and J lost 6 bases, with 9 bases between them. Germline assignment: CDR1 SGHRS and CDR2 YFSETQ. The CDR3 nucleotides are TGCGCCAGCAGCTCTCCAGGGCCTGAAGCTTTCTTT. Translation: CASSSPGPEAFF.

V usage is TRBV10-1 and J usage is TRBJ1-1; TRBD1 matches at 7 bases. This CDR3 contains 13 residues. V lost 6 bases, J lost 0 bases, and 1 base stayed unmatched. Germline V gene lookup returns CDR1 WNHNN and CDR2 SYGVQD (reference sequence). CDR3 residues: CASRGTVNTEAFF. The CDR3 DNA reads TGCGCCAGCAGAGGGACAGTGAACACTGAAGCTTTCTTT.

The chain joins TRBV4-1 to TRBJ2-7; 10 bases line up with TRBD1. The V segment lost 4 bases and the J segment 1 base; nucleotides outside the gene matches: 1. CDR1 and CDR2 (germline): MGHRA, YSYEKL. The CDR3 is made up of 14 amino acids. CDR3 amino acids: CASSPDRGSYEQYF. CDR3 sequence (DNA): TGCGCCAGCAGCCCGGACAGGGGGTCCTACGAGCAGTACTTC.

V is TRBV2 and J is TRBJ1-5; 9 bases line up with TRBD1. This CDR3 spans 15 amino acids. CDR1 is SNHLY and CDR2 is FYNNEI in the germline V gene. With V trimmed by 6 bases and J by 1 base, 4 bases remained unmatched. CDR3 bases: TGTGCCAGCAGACAGGGGGCGGGGAGCAATCAGCCCCAGCATTTT. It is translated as CASRQGAGSNQPQHF.

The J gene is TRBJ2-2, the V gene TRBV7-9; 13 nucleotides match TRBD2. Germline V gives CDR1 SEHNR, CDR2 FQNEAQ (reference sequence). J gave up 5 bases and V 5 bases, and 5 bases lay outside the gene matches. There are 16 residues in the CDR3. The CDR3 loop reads CASSLTGLAGTGELFF. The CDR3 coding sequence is TGTGCCAGCAGCCTTACGGGACTAGCGGGGACCGGGGAGCTGTTTTTT.

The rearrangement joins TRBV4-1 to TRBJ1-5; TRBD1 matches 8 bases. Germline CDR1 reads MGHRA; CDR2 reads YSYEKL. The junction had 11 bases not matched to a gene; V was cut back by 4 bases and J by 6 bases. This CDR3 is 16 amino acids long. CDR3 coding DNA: TGCGCCAGCAGCCTGGGGTCAGGGGGCTCGGGTCAGCCCCAGCATTTT. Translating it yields CASSLGSGGSGQPQHF.